This entry concerns a single TCR beta chain. The antigen is not known. This specimen belongs to a study of OX40 agonist ivuxolimab in advanced cancers. Study-level background: Hepatocellular carcinoma, melanoma, renal cell or head and neck cancer occurred in dose-escalation patients.

The CDR3 is 15 residues long. Trimming at V came to 2 bases and at J to 9 bases, leaving 7 bases not matched to a gene. The germline V gene encodes CDR1 KGHSH and CDR2 LQKENI. Clones were sequenced by immunoSEQ multiplex PCR, and TCRdb holds only the in-frame ones, with some missing. The data contain tens of thousands of clones, 77% of them seen just once; the ten biggest clones take up around 18%. Sampling of blood occurred at baseline, cycle 4 day 1, and cycle 7 day 1. General observations from the study: Several nonresponders also turned out to have low normalized T-cell clonal expansion. At 0.1 to 3.0 mg/kg, CD4+ and CD8+ blood T cells expanded clonally by week 6.

This TCR was recovered from an adult with an advanced solid tumor such as melanoma, head and neck, liver or kidney cancer. The specimen was CD4+ or CD8+ T cells sorted from blood, collected in a trial of the OX40 agonist ivuxolimab. V gene TRBV18 combines with J gene TRBJ2-1; 10 bases align to TRBD2. The CDR3 DNA sequence: TGTGCCAGCTCACCATTCAGCGGGGGGGCAGGTGAGCAGTTCTTC. It yields the protein CASSPFSGGAGEQFF.